The 27 T cell receptor beta chains listed next were all sequenced from one sample in a study of CD8 T cells in Susac syndrome. Random hexamers primed reverse transcription of about 0.5 to 1 ug RNA. TCRdb ran MiXCR on the immunoSEQ multiplex PCR reads and lists one entry per CDR3 protein. The sample lists roughly 140,000 distinct CDR3 sequences, 94% occurring once. Specimen: CD8+ T cells from PBMCs. These receptors were taken from a human donor with multiple sclerosis.

The chain is built from TRBV15 and TRBJ2-7, with 8 bases lining up with TRBD1. With V trimmed by 3 bases and J by 5 bases, 3 bases remained unmatched. Germline V gives CDR1 LNHNV, CDR2 YYDKDF (reference sequence). The CDR3 length is 13 residues. The CDR3 DNA is TGTGCCACCAGCAGGGACAGGGCACACGAGCAGTACTTC. Protein sequence: CATSRDRAHEQYF. Together with reference TRBV15 and TRBJ2-7, the CDR3 gives the full variable domain: DAMVIQNPRYQVTQFGKPVTLSCSQTLNHNVMYWYQQKSSQAPKLLFHYYDKDFNNEADTPDNFQSRRPNTSFCFLDIRSPGLGDTAMYLCATSRDRAHEQYFGPGTRLTVT.

The V call is TRBV27, the J call TRBJ2-1; D could derive from TRBD1 or TRBD2 (5 bases each). Germline V gives CDR1 MNHEY, CDR2 SMNVEV (reference sequence). V lost 2 bases and J lost 12, with 11 bases in between. This CDR3 has 12 residues. The CDR3, as DNA: TGTGCCAGCAGTTTACCGGGACGGGTGCAGTTCTTC. As protein: CASSLPGRVQFF.

The chain recombines TRBV7-6 with TRBJ2-7; D is possibly TRBD1 (6 bases). Looked up from germline, CDR1 is SGHVS and CDR2 is FNYEAQ. V was trimmed by 5 bases and J by 0 bases, leaving 14 bases between them. The CDR3 is made up of 15 amino acids. CDR3 in DNA: TGTGCCAGCAGCCCCTTTAGGGGGAGCTCCTACGAGCAGTACTTC. This encodes CASSPFRGSSYEQYF.

The genes are TRBV7-9 and TRBJ1-5, with 9 bases aligning to TRBD1. This CDR3 contains 15 residues. Losses at the gene ends were 5 bases for V and 2 bases for J; bases not matched to a gene: 4. CDR1 SEHNR and CDR2 FQNEAQ come from the germline V gene (reference sequence). In DNA, the CDR3 is TGTGCCAGCAGCCCGGGACAGGGTGGCAATCAGCCCCAGCATTTT. It is translated as CASSPGQGGNQPQHF. The whole variable domain, remainder taken from reference TRBV7-9 and TRBJ1-5, is DTGVSQNPRHKITKRGQNVTFRCDPISEHNRLYWYRQTLGQGPEFLTYFQNEAQLEKSRLLSDRFSAERPKGSFSTLEIQRTEQGDSAMYLCASSPGQGGNQPQHFGDGTRLSIL.

This clonotype was recorded a few times. J is TRBJ1-2 and V is TRBV25-1; D gene ambiguous. CDR1 is MGHDK and CDR2 is SYGVNS in the germline V gene. The CDR3 sequence is 12 residues long. The V end was cut by 6 bases, the J end by 4 bases, with 9 bases between. As DNA, the CDR3 is TGTGCCAGCAGCCCCGACCTCTATGGCTACACCTTC. Its translation: CASSPDLYGYTF.

This chain links TRBV9 with TRBJ2-7; 7 nucleotides align to TRBD1. Germline lookup yields CDR1 SGDLS and CDR2 YYNGEE. This CDR3 is built from 14 residues. The V and J ends lost 2 bases and 5 bases, in that order; junction bases with no gene match: 7. CDR3 nucleotide sequence: TGTGCCAGCAGCGTCGGACAGGATGGCGACGAGCAGTACTTC. This translates into CASSVGQDGDEQYF.

In its sample, this clonotype was seen once. This sequence joins TRBV28 and TRBJ2-1, with TRBD2 identical over 9 bases. Germline trimming cut 2 bases from V and 10 bases from J; bases unmatched to any gene: 12. Per germline, CDR1 MDHEN and CDR2 SYDVKM. There are 16 residues in the CDR3. CDR3 residues: CASSLEPWGLAAEQFF. As DNA, the CDR3 is TGTGCCAGCAGTTTAGAACCATGGGGACTAGCTGCGGAGCAGTTCTTC.

The genes are TRBV7-2 and TRBJ1-5; TRBD1 might be the D (5 bases). Germline CDR1 reads SGHTA; CDR2 reads FQGNSA. The V and J ends lost 1 base and 0 bases respectively, with 13 bases between them. This CDR3 spans 17 amino acids. CDR3: CASSLVDSRYSNQPQHF. Here the CDR3 DNA reads TGTGCCAGCAGCTTAGTAGACAGCCGTTATAGCAATCAGCCCCAGCATTTT.

This clonotype was seen more than once but under ten times. J is TRBJ2-1 and V is TRBV7-9, with D uncertain. V was cut by 5 bases and J by 5 bases, with 7 bases left in between. The CDR3 extends over 12 amino acids. Per the germline V gene, CDR1 is SEHNR and CDR2 is FQNEAQ (reference sequence). CDR3 protein: CASSPLDNEQFF. DNA for the CDR3: TGTGCCAGCAGCCCCTTGGACAATGAGCAGTTCTTC.

The V call is TRBV27, the J call TRBJ1-1; D remains ambiguous. The CDR3 contains 11 residues. From germline, CDR1 is MNHEY and CDR2 SMNVEV (reference sequence). The germline V and J ends were trimmed by 8 bases and 4 bases, with 8 bases remaining between them. In DNA form, the CDR3 reads TGTGCCAGCGCGACGGCCACTGAAGCTTTCTTT. This encodes CASATATEAFF.

This chain joins TRBV7-3 and TRBJ1-1, with a weak D call TRBD1 (5 bases). With 2 bases removed from V and 4 bases from J, the gap between germline ends came to 11 bases. This CDR3 has 14 amino acids. Germline lookup yields CDR1 SGHTA and CDR2 FQGTGA. CDR3 protein: CASSLEGGGTEAFF. The DNA of the CDR3 is TGTGCCAGCAGCTTAGAGGGTGGGGGCACTGAAGCTTTCTTT.

This chain links TRBV13 with TRBJ1-1; D call uncertain. CDR1 and CDR2 from the germline V gene are PRHDT and FYEKMQ (reference sequence). CDR3 length equals 14 residues. The V end lost 1 base, the J end lost 0 bases, and 6 bases lay between the germline ends. The CDR3 nucleotides read TGTGCCAGCAGCTTAGCGACCGTGAACACTGAAGCTTTCTTT. Protein sequence: CASSLATVNTEAFF.

The V call is TRBV7-9, the J call TRBJ2-5; TRBD2 might be the D (5 bases). The CDR3 runs to 15 residues. V was pared by 2 bases and J by 5 bases, with 15 bases between. CDR1 and CDR2 (germline): SEHNR, FQNEAQ (reference sequence). The CDR3 loop is CASSLSWSSRETQYF. DNA for the CDR3: TGTGCCAGCAGCTTATCTTGGTCTAGCCGGGAGACCCAGTACTTC.

This clonotype occurred once. This chain connects TRBV13 to TRBJ2-7, with TRBD2 matching over 11 bases. After removal of 3 bases from V and 2 bases from J, the junction contained 0 bases not matched to a gene. From germline, CDR1 is PRHDT and CDR2 FYEKMQ (reference sequence). The CDR3 spans 14 residues. CDR3 protein: CASSFSGGAYEQYF. CDR3 nucleotides: TGTGCCAGCAGCTTTAGCGGGGGGGCCTACGAGCAGTACTTC.

This clonotype was found once. J is TRBJ2-1 and V is TRBV2, with D uncertain. Germline loops: CDR1 SNHLY, CDR2 FYNNEI. The germline V and J ends were trimmed by 8 bases and 7 bases, with 6 bases remaining between them. This CDR3 is built from 10 residues. As DNA, the CDR3 is TGTGCCAGCCCGTCGAATGAGCAGTTCTTC. This encodes CASPSNEQFF.

This clonotype was recorded once. V is TRBV4-2 and J is TRBJ2-3, with D unresolved. Germline CDR1 reads LGHNA; CDR2 reads YNFKEQ. The CDR3 spans 19 residues. Trimming took 2 bases from V and 2 from J, leaving 23 bases between them. The CDR3 sequence is CASSQKKGVEWENTDTQYF. CDR3 sequence (DNA): TGTGCCAGCAGCCAAAAGAAAGGTGTAGAGTGGGAAAACACAGATACGCAGTATTTT.

The V and J genes are TRBV2 and TRBJ1-1; the D is unclear. Deletions cut 9 bases from V and 8 bases from J, with 10 bases between. The CDR3 runs to 10 residues. Germline lookup yields CDR1 SNHLY and CDR2 FYNNEI. CDR3 DNA: TGTGCCAGTGCGGCCGGGGAAGCTTTCTTT. This gives the protein CASAAGEAFF. Full variable domain (remainder filled in from reference TRBV2 and TRBJ1-1): EPEVTQTPSHQVTQMGQEVILRCVPISNHLYFYWYRQILGQKVEFLVSFYNNEISEKSEIFDDQFSVERPDGSNFTLKIRSTKLEDSAMYFCASAAGEAFFGQGTRLTVV.

Here the CDR3 DNA reads TGCAGTGCCTTTATTTTATCGACAGGGAAGCATGGCTACACCTTC. Protein: CSAFILSTGKHGYTF. V and J are TRBV20-1 and TRBJ1-2; 7 bases match TRBD1. This CDR3 region has 15 residues. V shed 6 bases, J shed 6 bases, and the junction held 16 bases outside the gene matches. Germline V gene sequence: CDR1 DFQATT, CDR2 SNEGSKA (reference sequence).

This chain joins TRBV30 and TRBJ2-7; the match to TRBD2 covers 7 bases. This CDR3 comprises 14 residues. The V segment lost 3 bases and the J segment 3 bases; nucleotides outside the gene matches: 8. CDR1 is GTSNPN and CDR2 is SVGIG in the germline V gene (reference sequence). Written as DNA, the CDR3 is TGTGCCTGGAGCCCACTCCCGGGGGGCTACGAGCAGTACTTC. It encodes CAWSPLPGGYEQYF. Looking up the rest from reference TRBV30 and TRBJ2-7 gives the full variable domain: SQTIHQWPATLVQPVGSPLSLECTVEGTSNPNLYWYRQAAGRGLQLLFYSVGIGQISSEVPQNLSASRPQDRQFILSSKKLLLSDSGFYLCAWSPLPGGYEQYFGPGTRLTVT.

CDR3 sequence: CAWSVIVGYTF. In DNA form, the CDR3 reads TGTGCCTGGAGTGTAATCGTGGGCTACACCTTC. The chain has TRBV30 and TRBJ1-2, with no clear D. Looked up from germline, CDR1 is GTSNPN and CDR2 is SVGIG (reference sequence). V was pared by 0 bases and J by 8 bases, with 7 bases between. CDR3 length equals 11 residues.

The genes are TRBV20-1 and TRBJ1-5; D perhaps matches TRBD1 (5 bases). V was shortened by 2 bases and J by 0 bases, with 20 bases between the two germline ends. This CDR3 is 18 amino acids long. Per the germline V gene, CDR1 is DFQATT and CDR2 is SNEGSKA (reference sequence). CDR3 nucleotides: TGCAGTGCTAGACTATCAGGGCGGAGATCCTATAGCAATCAGCCCCAGCATTTT. It specifies CSARLSGRRSYSNQPQHF.

The V and J genes are TRBV6-6 and TRBJ2-7; TRBD1 aligns across 9 bases. The V gene's germline CDR1 is MNHNY and CDR2 SVGAGI (reference sequence). V shed 6 bases and J 6 bases; nucleotides not matched to a gene: 6. The CDR3 length is 13 residues. CDR3 in amino acids: CASRAGQGGEQYF. CDR3 bases: TGTGCCAGCAGAGCGGGACAGGGTGGCGAGCAGTACTTC.

The DNA for the CDR3 is TGCAGCGTTCAGGGGCGGTTAGGCTATGGCTACACCTTC. It translates to CSVQGRLGYGYTF. The V call is TRBV29-1, the J call TRBJ1-2, with a tentative D call TRBD1 (6 bases). Germline V CDR1 and CDR2: SQVTM, ANQGSEA. V was shortened by 5 bases and J by 4 bases, with 14 bases between the two germline ends. The CDR3 consists of 13 residues.

The chain combines TRBV29-1 with TRBJ2-7; 7 bases match TRBD2. The ends lost 1 base at V and 0 bases at J; junction bases unmatched: 6. The CDR3 is 15 residues long. CDR1 and CDR2 from the germline V gene are SQVTM and ANQGSEA. DNA for the CDR3: TGCAGCGTTGAAGGAGCGGGGAAAAGCTCCTACGAGCAGTACTTC. Protein sequence: CSVEGAGKSSYEQYF.

The DNA of the CDR3 is TGTGCCACCAGTGGGACAGCACTTTCCTACAATGAGCAGTTCTTC. Translated: CATSGTALSYNEQFF. This sequence joins TRBV24-1 and TRBJ2-1; D possibly corresponds to TRBD1 (6 bases). The V and J ends lost 5 bases and 1 base respectively, with 11 bases between them. The CDR3 has 15 amino acids. Germline V CDR1 and CDR2: KGHDR, SFDVKD.

The chain employs TRBV13 and TRBJ1-1, with D tentatively TRBD1 (6 bases). Trimming removed 4 bases from V and 0 bases from J, with 9 bases in between. CDR1 PRHDT and CDR2 FYEKMQ come from the germline V gene (reference sequence). This CDR3 contains 14 residues. CDR3 sequence reads: CASSWGQMNTEAFF. CDR3 DNA sequence: TGTGCCAGCAGCTGGGGGCAGATGAACACTGAAGCTTTCTTT. The full variable domain, its missing parts supplied by reference TRBV13 and TRBJ1-1, is AAGVIQSPRHLIKEKRETATLKCYPIPRHDTVYWYQQGPGQDPQFLISFYEKMQSDKGSIPDRFSAQQFSDYHSELNMSSLELGDSALYFCASSWGQMNTEAFFGQGTRLTVV.

This rearrangement joins TRBV27 to TRBJ2-7; D may be TRBD2 (5 bases). CDR1 is MNHEY and CDR2 is SMNVEV in the germline V gene (reference sequence). The CDR3 loop spans 13 amino acids. V was clipped by 7 bases and J by 0 bases, with 10 bases between them. The CDR3 loop is CASNDGISYEQYF. In DNA form, the CDR3 reads TGTGCCAGCAACGACGGGATCTCCTACGAGCAGTACTTC.